This T cell receptor beta chain was captured in a study of liver allograft versus peripheral blood T cells. Looking at the study overall: Comparing T cell receptor repertoires in transplanted livers with those in recipients' peripheral blood was part of the design. Study conclusions and caveats: Reported data describe T cell receptor repertoires within liver allografts as differing from those in peripheral blood.

A remark on this clonotype: The antigen is unknown.

TCRdb processed the reads anew with MiXCR; each CDR3 protein has one entry. The repertoire consists of about 6,000 distinct CDR3 sequences, with 16% occurring once and the leading ten covering 49%. Germline values: CDR1 SGHTA, CDR2 FQGNSA. J gave up 8 bases and V 4 bases, and 3 bases lay outside the gene matches. This CDR3 comprises 14 residues. The chain has TRBV7-2 and TRBJ2-1, with TRBD2 matching 12 bases. The source is a human patient who had a liver transplant. Some T cells may be graft donor cells. The CDR3 nucleotides read TGTGCCAGCAGCTCTAGCGGGGGGGTCGATGAGCAGTTCTTC. Translating gives CASSSSGGVDEQFF. Together with reference TRBV7-2 and TRBJ2-1, the CDR3 gives the full variable domain: GAGVSQSPSNKVTEKGKDVELRCDPISGHTALYWYRQSLGQGLEFLIYFQGNSAPDKSGLPSDRFSAERTGGSVSTLTIQRTQQEDSAVYLCASSSSGGVDEQFFGPGTRLTVL.